The 7 T cell receptor beta chains reported below all come from one sample, sequenced in a study of blood T cells in healthy people across ages. Primers used in a second PCR of roughly 6 to 11 cycles were a sample-barcoded 5' primer and a J-beta primer mix. TCRdb re-derived calls from the 5' RACE reads in MiXCR, one entry per CDR3 protein. This sample has 780,000 or so distinct CDR3 sequences, with around 50% found just once. Sequenced material: blood. All receptors come from a man aged 40-55 years in good health.

J is TRBJ2-7 and V is TRBV14; 9 nucleotides line up with TRBD2. There are 15 residues in the CDR3. Per germline, CDR1 SGHDN and CDR2 FVKESK. The trim removed 6 bases at V and 7 bases at J, leaving 13 bases unmatched. The CDR3 sequence is CASSRRFSGSNEQYF. The CDR3 DNA reads TGTGCCAGCAGTCGGCGTTTTAGCGGGAGCAATGAGCAGTACTTC.

V and J are TRBV18 and TRBJ2-3, with a possible D match to TRBD2 (5 bases). CDR3 length: 14 residues. V dropped 3 bases and J dropped 4 bases, with 11 bases sitting between them. Looked up from germline, CDR1 is KGHSH and CDR2 is LQKENI. CDR3 protein: CASSPSGFPDTQYF. The CDR3 coding sequence is TGTGCCAGCTCACCGTCGGGGTTCCCAGATACGCAGTATTTT.

This clonotype turned up a few times. V gene TRBV20-1 combines with J gene TRBJ2-7; D call uncertain. Germline V CDR1 and CDR2: DFQATT, SNEGSKA (reference sequence). Trimming cost V 3 bases and J 0 bases, with 6 bases left between them. The length of the CDR3 is 12 residues. CDR3 amino acids: CSASRRSYEQYF. DNA for the CDR3: TGCAGTGCTAGCCGGCGCTCCTACGAGCAGTACTTC.

The CDR3 reads CASSDTGGYTF. In DNA form, the CDR3 reads TGTGCCAGCAGCGACACTGGAGGCTACACCTTC. The V call is TRBV7-2, the J call TRBJ1-2; D gene unclear. CDR3 length: 11 residues. Germline assignment: CDR1 SGHTA and CDR2 FQGNSA. V lost 5 bases and J 8 bases, leaving 9 bases between the germline ends.

This clonotype was picked up one time. The rearrangement joins TRBV28 to TRBJ2-7; no clear D gene. This CDR3 spans 16 amino acids. Germline CDR1 reads MDHEN; CDR2 reads SYDVKM. Trimming left V 3 bases short and J 0 bases short, with 15 bases between. The CDR3 reads CASSFPVGRVSYEQYF. The DNA for the CDR3 is TGTGCCAGCAGTTTTCCCGTCGGACGGGTCTCCTACGAGCAGTACTTC.

Only a few counts were recorded for this clonotype. This chain uses TRBV4-1 with TRBJ2-3, with 13 positions matching TRBD2. V was pared by 5 bases and J by 10 bases, with 6 bases of the junction left unmatched. The CDR3 contains 14 residues. Germline CDR1 MGHRA, CDR2 YSYEKL. CDR3 residues: CASSYGLAGVAQYF. The CDR3, as DNA: TGCGCCAGCAGCTACGGACTAGCGGGAGTCGCGCAGTATTTT.

The chain couples TRBV29-1 to TRBJ2-7; 8 nucleotides line up with TRBD1. CDR3 length: 12 residues. CDR1 is SQVTM and CDR2 is ANQGSEA in the germline V gene. The V segment lost 6 bases and the J segment 3 bases; nucleotides outside the gene matches: 4. This CDR3 reads CSVRGQGYEQYF. In DNA form, the CDR3 reads TGCAGCGTGCGCGGACAGGGCTACGAGCAGTACTTC.